These 13 T cell receptor beta chains were sequenced from one sample in a study of response to subunit inactivated influenza vaccine. TCRdb reprocessed the RT-PCR reads via MiXCR and lists one record per CDR3 protein. The sample includes a few hundred thousand distinct CDR3 sequences, over 9% of them seen just once. This sample was shared with a second study, whose subject was T cells expressing NK-cell markers. That report notes: UMIs were included in TCR beta cDNA generated by 5'RACE template switching.

The sample in question was PBMCs from blood, obtained on the day of vaccination. All receptors come from a man aged 50-60 years who received an inactivated influenza vaccine.

The sample holds many counts of this clonotype. The chain carries TRBV4-1 and TRBJ2-5; D not certain. The germline V gene encodes CDR1 MGHRA and CDR2 YSYEKL. V lost 0 bases to trimming and J lost 2 bases, with 7 bases between them. CDR3 size: 14 residues. The CDR3 DNA follows: TGCGCCAGCAGCCAAGAAGGCTTGCAAGAGACCCAGTACTTC. Residues: CASSQEGLQETQYF.

DNA of the CDR3: TGTGCCAGCAGTTACCAGGCAGGCCGAAATGAAAAACTGTTTTTT. Residues: CASSYQAGRNEKLFF. V is TRBV6-5 and J is TRBJ1-4; D unclear. The CDR3 covers 15 residues. The V and J ends lost 2 bases and 5 bases respectively, with 12 bases between them. CDR1 MNHEY and CDR2 SVGAGI come from the germline V gene.

In DNA form, the CDR3 reads TGTGCCACCTCACTAGCGGGAGGGCCTAATACGCAGTATTTT. Translated: CATSLAGGPNTQYF. The chain employs TRBV7-2 and TRBJ2-3, with 13 nucleotides matching TRBD2. CDR1 is SGHTA and CDR2 is FQGNSA in the germline V gene. This CDR3 has 14 amino acids. V was pared by 10 bases and J by 7 bases, with 8 bases of the junction left unmatched.

This chain uses TRBV7-9 with TRBJ1-1; no clear D gene. The CDR3 extends over 16 amino acids. Trimming cost V 2 bases and J 4 bases, with 17 bases left between them. Germline V gives CDR1 SEHNR, CDR2 FQNEAQ (reference sequence). The CDR3 spells CASSLPPTDGSTEAFF. The CDR3 nucleotides read TGTGCCAGCAGCTTACCTCCAACCGACGGGAGCACTGAAGCTTTCTTT. The whole variable domain, remainder taken from reference TRBV7-9 and TRBJ1-1, is DTGVSQNPRHKITKRGQNVTFRCDPISEHNRLYWYRQTLGQGPEFLTYFQNEAQLEKSRLLSDRFSAERPKGSFSTLEIQRTEQGDSAMYLCASSLPPTDGSTEAFFGQGTRLTVV.

V usage is TRBV20-1 and J usage is TRBJ2-2; TRBD2 might be the D (5 bases). The V gene lost 3 bases and the J gene lost 9 bases, with 8 bases spanning the gap. This CDR3 region has 11 residues. The germline gives CDR1 DFQATT, CDR2 SNEGSKA (reference sequence). CDR3 DNA sequence: TGCAGTGCTAGGGCGGGTAGGGAGCTGTTTTTT. Translating gives CSARAGRELFF.

The V call is TRBV4-2, the J call TRBJ2-4; a weak D match, TRBD1 (9 bases). This CDR3 region has 20 residues. Germline V gene sequence: CDR1 LGHNA, CDR2 YNFKEQ. Trimming took 0 bases from V and 1 from J, leaving 22 bases between them. This chain's CDR3 is CASSQEPRGGQGIAKNIQYF. CDR3 DNA sequence: TGTGCCAGCAGCCAAGAGCCCCGGGGGGGACAGGGAATCGCCAAAAACATTCAGTACTTC.

The V gene is TRBV10-3, the J gene TRBJ2-1; D perhaps matches TRBD2 (6 bases). CDR1 and CDR2 from the germline V gene are ENHRY and SYGVKD. V lost 7 bases, J lost 2 bases, and 12 bases lay in between. The CDR3 loop spans 14 amino acids. The CDR3 DNA sequence: TGTGCCATCAAAGGCGGGATGACCTACAATGAGCAGTTCTTC. This translates into CAIKGGMTYNEQFF.

The chain uses TRBV28 and TRBJ1-2, with a tentative D call TRBD1 (5 bases). Germline lookup yields CDR1 MDHEN and CDR2 SYDVKM. The CDR3 length is 13 residues. V lost 6 bases and J lost 5, with 13 bases in between. CDR3 DNA sequence: TGTGCCAGCAGGACCGGGACGTTTTATGGCTACACCTTC. Translating it yields CASRTGTFYGYTF.

The chain uses TRBV6-1 and TRBJ2-3, with 9 nucleotides matching TRBD2. This CDR3 is 15 amino acids long. The germline V gene has CDR1 MNHNS and CDR2 SASEGT. V was clipped by 5 bases and J by 3 bases; unmatched bases: 6. This CDR3 reads CASSNSGSSTDTQYF. The DNA for the CDR3 is TGTGCCAGCAGTAATAGCGGGAGCTCTACAGATACGCAGTATTTT.

This clonotype was detected a few times. The CDR3: CASKETAGGITDTQYF. The CDR3 bases are TGTGCCAGTAAGGAGACGGCGGGGGGAATCACAGATACGCAGTATTTT. The chain uses TRBV19 and TRBJ2-3; 8 nucleotides align to TRBD2. Trimming at V came to 7 bases and at J to 2 bases, leaving 11 bases not matched to a gene. Germline CDR1 and CDR2: LNHDA and SQIVND (reference sequence). The CDR3 loop spans 16 amino acids.

The CDR3 coding sequence is TGTGCCAGCAGCTTAGCGCGGACAAGTACGCAGTATTTT. It specifies CASSLARTSTQYF. The chain carries TRBV7-2 and TRBJ2-3; D perhaps matches TRBD1 (5 bases). The germline V gene has CDR1 SGHTA and CDR2 FQGNSA. V gave up 0 bases and J gave up 8 bases, with 9 bases separating them. The CDR3 has 13 amino acids.

The J gene is TRBJ2-7, the V gene TRBV7-6, with 12 bases matching TRBD2. CDR1 is SGHVS and CDR2 is FNYEAQ in the germline V gene. V dropped 0 bases and J dropped 4; count of bases not matched to a gene: 4. The CDR3 is made up of 16 amino acids. Here the CDR3 DNA reads TGTGCCAGCAGCTTAGCGTTGACTAGCGGGAGTTACGAGCAGTACTTC. It is translated as CASSLALTSGSYEQYF.

This clonotype occurred many times. The chain uses TRBV20-1 and TRBJ2-7; D may be TRBD1 or TRBD2 (6 bases each). Trimming removed 0 bases at V and 4 bases at J, with 19 bases between. CDR3 length equals 16 residues. Germline V gene lookup returns CDR1 DFQATT and CDR2 SNEGSKA (reference sequence). As DNA, the CDR3 is TGCAGTGCTAGAGATCAAAGGGGGGCTTCGGTTTACGAGCAGTACTTC. This gives the protein CSARDQRGASVYEQYF.